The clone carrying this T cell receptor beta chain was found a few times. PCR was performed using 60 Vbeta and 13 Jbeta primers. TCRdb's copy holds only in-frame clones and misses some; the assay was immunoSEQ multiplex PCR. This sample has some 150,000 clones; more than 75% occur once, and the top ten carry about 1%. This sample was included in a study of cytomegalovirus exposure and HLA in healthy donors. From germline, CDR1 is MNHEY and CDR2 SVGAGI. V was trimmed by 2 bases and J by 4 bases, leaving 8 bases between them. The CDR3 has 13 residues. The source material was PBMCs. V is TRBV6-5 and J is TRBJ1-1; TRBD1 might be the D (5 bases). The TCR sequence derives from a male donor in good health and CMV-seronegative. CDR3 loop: CASSYGGTTEAFF. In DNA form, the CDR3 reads TGTGCCAGCAGTTACGGAGGGACCACTGAAGCTTTCTTT.